This entry lists 12 T cell receptor beta chains sequenced from one sample in a study of shared clonotypes between healthy human individuals. Here immunoSEQ multiplex PCR was the method, and the copy in TCRdb shows in-frame clones only, minus some. The sample lists some 800,000 clones, nearly 95% seen once, with less than 25% in the top ten. Naive CD8 populations comprised CD45RO-negative cells positively selected for CCR7, excluding terminally differentiated effector memory CD45RA+ cells. The sample was naive CD8+ T cells sorted from blood. These receptors came from a man under 40 in good health.

This chain links TRBV29-1 with TRBJ2-7; TRBD1 aligns across 10 bases. The CDR3 contains 16 residues. Trimming at V came to 0 bases and at J to 0 bases, leaving 5 bases not matched to a gene. Germline CDR1 SQVTM, CDR2 ANQGSEA. The CDR3 protein is CSVEDWGQGTSYEQYF. The CDR3 DNA follows: TGCAGCGTTGAAGATTGGGGACAGGGGACCTCCTACGAGCAGTACTTC.

This rearrangement joins TRBV13 to TRBJ2-3; TRBD2 aligns across 8 bases. The CDR3 covers 18 residues. Trimming at V came to 4 bases and at J to 5 bases, leaving 17 bases not matched to a gene. Germline values: CDR1 PRHDT, CDR2 FYEKMQ (reference sequence). The CDR3 DNA is TGTGCCAGCAGCTCCCAACCCGAGCGGGAGAATTTCGGAGATACGCAGTATTTT. Its translation is CASSSQPERENFGDTQYF.

This clone has just a few counts. The V and J genes are TRBV27 and TRBJ2-1, with D unclear. CDR3 length equals 14 residues. Per germline, CDR1 MNHEY and CDR2 SMNVEV (reference sequence). The germline V and J ends were trimmed by 2 bases and 3 bases, with 8 bases remaining between them. CDR3 residues: CASSLLEDYNEQFF. CDR3 coding DNA: TGTGCCAGCAGTTTACTTGAGGACTACAATGAGCAGTTCTTC.

CDR3 in DNA: TGCGCCAGCAAGGGGAAACGAGCGGGAGGGCCTAGCACAGATACGCAGTATTTT. Protein sequence: CASKGKRAGGPSTDTQYF. The V call is TRBV10-2, the J call TRBJ2-3, with 10 bases aligning to TRBD2. The V segment lost 7 bases and the J segment 0 bases; nucleotides outside the gene matches: 13. Germline values: CDR1 WSHSY, CDR2 SAAADI. This CDR3 is built from 18 residues.

The chain combines TRBV29-1 with TRBJ2-7; D is tentatively TRBD1 or TRBD2 (5 bases each). Germline V lookup: CDR1 SQVTM, CDR2 ANQGSEA. The ends were cut back, 7 bases at V and 0 bases at J, with 16 bases in the middle. There are 14 residues in the CDR3. The CDR3 region is CSAMGDGRSYEQYF. In DNA, the CDR3 is TGCAGCGCCATGGGGGACGGCCGCTCCTACGAGCAGTACTTC.

The chain links TRBV10-3 to TRBJ2-6; the D gene could be TRBD1 or TRBD2 (5 bases each). The V gene's germline CDR1 is ENHRY and CDR2 SYGVKD. V was shortened by 6 bases and J by 8 bases, with 20 bases between the two germline ends. The CDR3 consists of 16 residues. The CDR3 coding sequence is TGTGCCATCAGGACTGGGGGACCTACGGGGACCAACGTCCTGACTTTC. Its protein is CAIRTGGPTGTNVLTF.

The chain joins TRBV9 to TRBJ1-4; D gene uncertain. V lost 2 bases and J lost 4, with 12 bases in between. Germline lookup yields CDR1 SGDLS and CDR2 YYNGEE. This CDR3 is built from 15 residues. This chain's CDR3 is CASSVLGSRNEKLFF. The CDR3 coding sequence is TGTGCCAGCAGCGTGTTGGGCAGCCGTAATGAAAAACTGTTTTTT.

The chain recombines TRBV29-1 with TRBJ2-5; D perhaps matches TRBD2 (7 bases). V was clipped by 1 base and J by 2 bases, with 17 bases between them. The CDR3 has 16 residues. Germline loops: CDR1 SQVTM, CDR2 ANQGSEA. CDR3 loop: CSVEGRGGRFQETQYF. DNA of the CDR3: TGCAGCGTTGAAGGGAGGGGGGGTAGGTTTCAAGAGACCCAGTACTTC.

This clone was counted once. The chain carries TRBV11-2 and TRBJ1-2; D is possibly TRBD1 (5 bases). Trimming pared 4 bases from V and 4 bases from J, leaving 10 bases between. CDR3 length: 13 amino acids. Germline CDR1 reads SGHAT; CDR2 reads FQNNGV. CDR3 loop: CASSSPRVYGYTF. CDR3 nucleotide sequence: TGTGCCAGCAGCTCGCCCAGGGTCTATGGCTACACCTTC.

The rearrangement joins TRBV27 to TRBJ2-1; TRBD2 might be the D (6 bases). The germline V and J ends were trimmed by 6 bases and 5 bases, with 17 bases remaining between them. Germline loops: CDR1 MNHEY, CDR2 SMNVEV (reference sequence). This CDR3 is 15 amino acids long. The CDR3 loop reads CASRFIAVENNEQFF. The CDR3 bases are TGTGCCAGCAGATTTATAGCGGTAGAAAACAATGAGCAGTTCTTC.

This chain uses TRBV7-8 with TRBJ2-2; the match to TRBD2 covers 10 bases. The length of the CDR3 is 17 residues. J was trimmed by 2 bases and V by 6 bases; bases with no gene match: 9. The V gene's germline CDR1 is SGHVS and CDR2 FQNEAQ. This CDR3 reads CASRSGREIYNTGELFF. CDR3 bases: TGTGCCAGCAGGAGCGGGAGGGAGATTTACAACACCGGGGAGCTGTTTTTT.

The chain combines TRBV5-4 with TRBJ2-1, with TRBD2 as a possible D gene (6 bases). The CDR3 totals 15 residues. The germline V and J ends were trimmed by 4 bases and 7 bases, with 18 bases remaining between them. Germline V CDR1 and CDR2: SGHNT, YYREEE (reference sequence). The CDR3 loop is CASSPSSGRRNEQFF. The DNA of the CDR3 is TGTGCCAGCAGCCCCTCCTCCGGGAGACGGAATGAGCAGTTCTTC.